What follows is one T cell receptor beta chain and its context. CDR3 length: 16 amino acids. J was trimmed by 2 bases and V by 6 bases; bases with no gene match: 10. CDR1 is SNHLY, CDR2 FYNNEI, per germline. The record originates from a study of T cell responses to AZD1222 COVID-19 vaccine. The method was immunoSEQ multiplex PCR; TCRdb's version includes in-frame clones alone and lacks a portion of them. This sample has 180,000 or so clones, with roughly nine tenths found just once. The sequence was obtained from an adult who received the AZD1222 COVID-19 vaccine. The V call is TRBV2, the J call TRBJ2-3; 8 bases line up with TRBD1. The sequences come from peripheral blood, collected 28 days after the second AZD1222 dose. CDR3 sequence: CASSTGTGFTTDTQYF. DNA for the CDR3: TGTGCCAGCAGCACCGGGACAGGCTTTACCACAGATACGCAGTATTTT.